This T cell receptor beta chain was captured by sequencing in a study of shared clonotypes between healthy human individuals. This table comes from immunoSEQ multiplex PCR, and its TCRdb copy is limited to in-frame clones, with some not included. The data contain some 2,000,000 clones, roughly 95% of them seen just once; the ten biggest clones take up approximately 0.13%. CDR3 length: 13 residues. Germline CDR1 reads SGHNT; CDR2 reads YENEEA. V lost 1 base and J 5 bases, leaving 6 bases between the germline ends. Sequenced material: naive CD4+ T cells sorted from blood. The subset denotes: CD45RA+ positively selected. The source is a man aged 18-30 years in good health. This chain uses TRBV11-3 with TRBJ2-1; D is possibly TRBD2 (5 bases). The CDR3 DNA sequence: TGTGCCAGCAGCTTAGTGCGGGACAATGAGCAGTTCTTC. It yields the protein CASSLVRDNEQFF.